These 28 T cell receptor beta chains share one sample of origin, sequenced in a study of OX40 agonist ivuxolimab in advanced cancers. Here immunoSEQ multiplex PCR was the method, and the copy in TCRdb shows in-frame clones only, minus some. The sample comprises under 20,000 clones, roughly 91% of which are singletons, and 49% rests with the top ten. The material was CD4+ or CD8+ T cells sorted from blood, obtained in a trial of the OX40 agonist ivuxolimab. Source of these receptors: an adult with an advanced solid tumor such as melanoma, head and neck, liver or kidney cancer.

This chain uses TRBV5-6 with TRBJ2-2, with a tentative D call TRBD1 (5 bases). V lost 2 bases to trimming and J lost 8 bases, with 22 bases between them. This CDR3 has 17 amino acids. Germline V gives CDR1 SGHDT, CDR2 YYEEEE. The CDR3, as DNA: TGTGCCAGCAGCTTAAGCTACCCCAGGGAAGAAGGAGGGGAGCTGTTTTTT. Protein: CASSLSYPREEGGELFF. Supplemented by reference TRBV5-6 and TRBJ2-2, the full variable domain reads DAGVTQSPTHLIKTRGQQVTLRCSPKSGHDTVSWYQQALGQGPQFIFQYYEEEERQRGNFPDRFSGHQFPNYSSELNVNALLLGDSALYLCASSLSYPREEGGELFFGEGSRLTVL.

The chain recombines TRBV27 with TRBJ2-1; 8 nucleotides agree with TRBD2. Germline V gene sequence: CDR1 MNHEY, CDR2 SMNVEV (reference sequence). V shed 7 bases and J 8 bases; nucleotides not matched to a gene: 10. The length of the CDR3 is 14 residues. The CDR3 loop is CASTSQRELYEQFF. CDR3 coding DNA: TGTGCCAGCACGAGCCAGCGGGAGTTATATGAGCAGTTCTTC.

This chain uses TRBV9 with TRBJ2-3, with TRBD2 identical over 10 bases. Germline assignment: CDR1 SGDLS and CDR2 YYNGEE. The V segment lost 3 bases and the J segment 4 bases; nucleotides outside the gene matches: 14. The CDR3 spans 18 residues. CDR3 sequence reads: CASSASGLAPGRADTQYF. The CDR3, as DNA: TGTGCCAGCAGCGCGTCGGGACTAGCGCCAGGGAGGGCAGATACGCAGTATTTT.

The chain joins TRBV4-1 to TRBJ2-2; 7 positions match TRBD2. Germline lookup yields CDR1 MGHRA and CDR2 YSYEKL. The CDR3 has 16 amino acids. Trimming cost V 0 bases and J 5 bases; bases outside gene matches: 6. Written as DNA, the CDR3 is TGCGCCAGCAGCCAAGAGGGAGGGCGGTGGACCGGGGAGCTGTTTTTT. Translated, it gives CASSQEGGRWTGELFF.

The chain joins TRBV2 to TRBJ1-5; 7 nucleotides align to TRBD1. This CDR3 spans 15 amino acids. Germline CDR1 reads SNHLY; CDR2 reads FYNNEI. J lost 5 bases, V lost 3 bases, and 7 bases had no gene match. The CDR3 region is CASSEATGFYQPQHF. The CDR3 nucleotides read TGTGCCAGCAGTGAGGCGACAGGGTTCTATCAGCCCCAGCATTTT. The full variable domain, in which reference TRBV2 and TRBJ1-5 provide the parts outside the CDR3, is EPEVTQTPSHQVTQMGQEVILRCVPISNHLYFYWYRQILGQKVEFLVSFYNNEISEKSEIFDDQFSVERPDGSNFTLKIRSTKLEDSAMYFCASSEATGFYQPQHFGDGTRLSIL.

V usage is TRBV2 and J usage is TRBJ2-2; 8 nucleotides agree with TRBD2. The CDR3 is 17 amino acids. J lost 4 bases, V lost 2 bases, and 9 bases had no gene match. The germline V gene encodes CDR1 SNHLY and CDR2 FYNNEI. CDR3 nucleotide sequence: TGTGCCAGCAGTGAATCTTCAGCGGGAGCTGGCACCGGGGAGCTGTTTTTT. Encoded protein: CASSESSAGAGTGELFF.

This chain uses TRBV11-3 with TRBJ2-7, with D perhaps TRBD1 or TRBD2 (5 bases each). Deletions cut 0 bases from V and 6 bases from J, with 9 bases between. This CDR3 spans 13 amino acids. Germline-derived CDR1 and CDR2 are SGHNT and YENEEA. CDR3: CASSLDIGGEQYF. The CDR3 DNA reads as TGTGCCAGCAGCTTAGATATTGGGGGCGAGCAGTACTTC. The full variable domain, with the rest looked up from reference TRBV11-3 and TRBJ2-7, is EAGVVQSPRYKIIEKKQPVAFWCNPISGHNTLYWYLQNLGQGPELLIRYENEEAVDDSQLPKDRFSAERLKGVDSTLKIQPAELGDSAVYLCASSLDIGGEQYFGPGTRLTVT.

CDR3 residues: CASSAGGGQATETQYF. In nucleotides, the CDR3 is TGTGCCAGCAGCGCCGGTGGGGGACAGGCGACAGAGACCCAGTACTTC. The rearrangement joins TRBV9 to TRBJ2-5, with 8 bases fitting TRBD1. Germline V lookup: CDR1 SGDLS, CDR2 YYNGEE. The CDR3 consists of 16 residues. Trimming removed 3 bases from V and 4 bases from J; junction bases left unmatched: 11. The variable domain in full, with the rest retrieved from reference TRBV9 and TRBJ2-5, is DSGVTQTPKHLITATGQRVTLRCSPRSGDLSVYWYQQSLDQGLQFLIQYYNGEERAKGNILERFSAQQFPDLHSELNLSSLELGDSALYFCASSAGGGQATETQYFGPGTRLLVL.

V gene TRBV14 combines with J gene TRBJ2-7; possibly TRBD2 for D (5 bases). V gave up 5 bases and J gave up 3 bases, with 8 bases separating them. The CDR3 totals 12 residues. CDR1 and CDR2 from the germline V gene are SGHDN and FVKESK. This chain's CDR3 is CASSSDFYEQYF. For the CDR3, the DNA is TGTGCCAGCAGCTCGGACTTCTACGAGCAGTACTTC. Full variable domain (missing parts from reference TRBV14 and TRBJ2-7): EAGVTQFPSHSVIEKGQTVTLRCDPISGHDNLYWYRRVMGKEIKFLLHFVKESKQDESGMPNNRFLAERTGGTYSTLKVQPAELEDSGVYFCASSSDFYEQYFGPGTRLTVT.

The chain has TRBV27 and TRBJ1-4, with a possible D match to TRBD1 (6 bases). CDR3 length: 15 residues. V was trimmed by 0 bases and J by 4 bases, leaving 9 bases between them. Germline V gene data show CDR1 as MNHEY and CDR2 as SMNVEV (reference sequence). DNA of the CDR3: TGTGCCAGCAGTTTATCCGGACAGTTTAATGAAAAACTGTTTTTT. Translating gives CASSLSGQFNEKLFF.

This clone was seen only a few times. The chain carries TRBV19 and TRBJ1-5, with D unclear. The germline V gene has CDR1 LNHDA and CDR2 SQIVND (reference sequence). V was clipped by 2 bases and J by 2 bases, with 7 bases between them. This CDR3 region has 14 residues. The CDR3 DNA follows: TGTGCCAGTAGTATACTCACGGGCAATCAGCCCCAGCATTTT. Protein sequence: CASSILTGNQPQHF.

This clone has only a few counts. V gene TRBV11-2 combines with J gene TRBJ2-1; possible D gene TRBD1, 6 bases. Germline V gives CDR1 SGHAT, CDR2 FQNNGV. Trimming stripped 5 bases from V and 5 bases from J, with 13 bases between. The CDR3 contains 14 residues. As DNA, the CDR3 is TGTGCCAGCAGCAGCACAGGGAACCACAATGAGCAGTTCTTC. The encoded protein is CASSSTGNHNEQFF.

V usage is TRBV5-4 and J usage is TRBJ2-2; maybe TRBD2 (6 bases). CDR3 length: 12 amino acids. Germline assignment: CDR1 SGHNT and CDR2 YYREEE (reference sequence). V shed 4 bases and J shed 6 bases, with 7 bases lying between them. This CDR3 is CASSPGAGELFF. The CDR3 DNA sequence: TGTGCCAGCAGCCCGGGGGCCGGGGAGCTGTTTTTT.

The chain carries TRBV7-2 and TRBJ1-5, with D possibly matching TRBD1 (5 bases). From germline, CDR1 is SGHTA and CDR2 FQGNSA. V lost 5 bases, J lost 7 bases, and 18 bases lay in between. The CDR3 runs to 15 residues. CDR3 loop: CASSPLDSGGQPQHF. CDR3 nucleotide sequence: TGTGCCAGCAGCCCCCTCGACAGCGGGGGGCAGCCCCAGCATTTT.

A note on this clone: The junction shows a germline mismatch at one end, possibly a read error. The V and J genes are TRBV7-7 and TRBJ2-3, with unresolved D. CDR1 is SSHAT and CDR2 is FNYEAQ in the germline V gene (reference sequence). CDR3 length: 14 residues. The CDR3 DNA reads TGTGCTAGCAGCGCTTCTCTCAGCACAGATACGCAGTATTTT. The encoded protein is CASSASLSTDTQYF.

The rearrangement joins TRBV14 to TRBJ2-1; D might be TRBD1 (5 bases). V lost 3 bases, J lost 4 bases, and 13 bases lay in between. The CDR3 covers 15 residues. CDR1 is SGHDN, CDR2 FVKESK, per germline. The CDR3 protein is CASSQGLEVYNEQFF. The CDR3 DNA is TGTGCCAGCAGCCAGGGGCTAGAGGTGTACAATGAGCAGTTCTTC.

This chain connects TRBV7-2 to TRBJ1-5, with D uncertain. The CDR3 consists of 13 residues. Germline V lookup: CDR1 SGHTA, CDR2 FQGNSA. V was trimmed by 1 base and J by 4 bases, leaving 5 bases between them. This CDR3 reads CASSLVGNQPQHF. The CDR3 DNA reads TGTGCCAGCAGCTTAGTAGGAAATCAGCCCCAGCATTTT.

The genes are TRBV6-5 and TRBJ2-3, with D perhaps TRBD1 or TRBD2 (5 bases each). V dropped 0 bases and J dropped 5 bases, with 9 bases sitting between them. Germline V gene lookup returns CDR1 MNHEY and CDR2 SVGAGI. The CDR3 extends over 14 amino acids. The CDR3 region is CASSYSSGGDTQYF. Written as DNA, the CDR3 is TGTGCCAGCAGTTACTCGAGTGGGGGAGATACGCAGTATTTT.

The chain joins TRBV10-3 to TRBJ1-2; 7 nucleotides align to TRBD1. This CDR3 has 13 amino acids. From germline, CDR1 is ENHRY and CDR2 SYGVKD. CDR3 nucleotide sequence: TGTGCGGGACGGGACAGCCCCAATTATGGCTACACCTTC. The encoded protein is CAGRDSPNYGYTF.

The genes are TRBV21-1 and TRBJ2-7; the listed D gene, TRBD1, was not tested against the DNA. TRBV21-1 represents a pseudogene. The CDR3 covers 12 residues. The CDR3 DNA sequence: TGTGCCAGCAGCAAAACAACACACGAGCAGTACTTC. Its protein product is CASSKTTHEQYF.

This clone was recorded only once. V usage is TRBV28 and J usage is TRBJ1-5, with D possibly matching TRBD1 (5 bases). This CDR3 region has 12 residues. The V end was cut by 3 bases, the J end by 14 bases, with 14 bases between. Germline assignment: CDR1 MDHEN and CDR2 SYDVKM. The CDR3, as DNA: TGTGCCAGCAGTTTGGGGACCTCTCCAGAGCATTTT. Protein: CASSLGTSPEHF.

The rearrangement joins TRBV27 to TRBJ2-7; perhaps TRBD2 as D (6 bases). Germline V gives CDR1 MNHEY, CDR2 SMNVEV (reference sequence). The CDR3 has 17 amino acids. Deletions cut 3 bases from V and 2 bases from J, with 20 bases between. CDR3 sequence: CASSLGPPAGRTYEQYF. The CDR3 bases are TGTGCCAGCAGTTTGGGCCCCCCGGCGGGACGAACCTACGAGCAGTACTTC.

V gene TRBV7-9 combines with J gene TRBJ1-6; D is ambiguous. Trimming removed 1 base at V and 14 bases at J, with 9 bases between. Germline CDR1 reads SEHNR; CDR2 reads FQNEAQ (reference sequence). The CDR3 extends over 12 amino acids. CDR3 amino acids: CASSLGAGTLHF. The CDR3 DNA reads TGTGCCAGCAGCTTAGGAGCCGGTACCCTCCACTTT.

V is TRBV2 and J is TRBJ2-1; TRBD2 might be the D (5 bases). CDR1 is SNHLY, CDR2 FYNNEI, per germline. V gave up 7 bases and J gave up 0 bases, with 16 bases separating them. This CDR3 spans 16 amino acids. The chain's CDR3 is CASMGGPASSYNEQFF. CDR3 DNA sequence: TGTGCCAGCATGGGCGGGCCTGCCAGCTCCTACAATGAGCAGTTCTTC.

The chain uses TRBV9 and TRBJ2-1; TRBD2 is a possible D gene (5 bases). The length of the CDR3 is 16 residues. V lost 2 bases and J lost 6, with 18 bases in between. Germline CDR1 and CDR2: SGDLS and YYNGEE. DNA for the CDR3: TGTGCCAGCAGCGTCCCCAAGGGCGGGTATGGCAATGAGCAGTTCTTC. Encoded protein: CASSVPKGGYGNEQFF.

As regards this clone: It is likely a read error: a sequence one base away is far more abundant. This specimen includes other DNA sequences encoding the same CDR3. CDR3 loop: CAGGAKLNTEAFF. The CDR3 bases are TGTGCGGGGGGGGCAAAATTGAACACTGAAGCTTTCTTT. V and J are TRBV7-9 and TRBJ1-1, with D possibly TRBD1 on 6 matching bases. From germline, CDR1 is SEHNR and CDR2 FQNEAQ (reference sequence). There are 13 residues in the CDR3.

V and J are TRBV21-1 and TRBJ1-1. TRBV21-1 is recorded as a pseudogene. CDR3 length: 11 residues. This chain's CDR3 is CASSKARVAFF. The CDR3 DNA is TGTGCCAGCAGCAAAGCAAGGGTAGCTTTCTTT.

The chain combines TRBV11-2 with TRBJ2-3; D may be TRBD2 (6 bases). The CDR3 is 14 amino acids. Germline V gives CDR1 SGHAT, CDR2 FQNNGV. V lost 4 bases and J lost 10, with 18 bases in between. The CDR3 region is CASSSSGSGEAQYF. The CDR3 DNA reads TGTGCCAGCAGCTCATCCGGATCCGGGGAGGCGCAGTATTTT.